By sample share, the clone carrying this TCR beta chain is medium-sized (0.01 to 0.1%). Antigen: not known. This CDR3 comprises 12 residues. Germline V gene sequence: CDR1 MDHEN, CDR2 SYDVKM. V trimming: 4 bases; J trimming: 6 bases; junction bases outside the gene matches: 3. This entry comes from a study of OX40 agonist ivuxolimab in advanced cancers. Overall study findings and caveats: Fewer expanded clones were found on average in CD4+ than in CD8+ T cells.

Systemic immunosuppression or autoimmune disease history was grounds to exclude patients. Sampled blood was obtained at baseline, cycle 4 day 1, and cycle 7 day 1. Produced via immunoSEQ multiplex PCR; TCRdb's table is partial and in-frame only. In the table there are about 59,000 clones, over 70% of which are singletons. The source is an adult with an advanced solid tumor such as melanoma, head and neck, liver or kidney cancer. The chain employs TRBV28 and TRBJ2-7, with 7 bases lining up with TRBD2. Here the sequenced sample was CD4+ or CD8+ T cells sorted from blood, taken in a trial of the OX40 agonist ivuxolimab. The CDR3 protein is CASSSPGGEQYF. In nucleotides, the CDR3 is TGTGCCAGCAGTTCGCCGGGGGGCGAGCAGTACTTC.